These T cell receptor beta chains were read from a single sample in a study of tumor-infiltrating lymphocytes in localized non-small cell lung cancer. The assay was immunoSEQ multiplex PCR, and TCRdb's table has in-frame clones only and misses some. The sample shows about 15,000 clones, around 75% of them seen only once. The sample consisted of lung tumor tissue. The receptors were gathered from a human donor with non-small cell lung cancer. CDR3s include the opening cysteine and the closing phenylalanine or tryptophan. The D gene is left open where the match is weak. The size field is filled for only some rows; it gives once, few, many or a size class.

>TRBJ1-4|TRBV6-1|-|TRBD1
TGTGCCAGCAGTGCCCAGACAGGGTCCGGCGAAAAACTGTTTTTT
CASSAQTGSGEKLFF
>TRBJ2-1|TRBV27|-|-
TGTGCCAGCAGTTTATGGAACACTGGGGACTCATACTACAATGAGCAGTTCTTC
CASSLWNTGDSYYNEQFF
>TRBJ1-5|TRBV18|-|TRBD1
TGTGCCAGCTCACCACTGCCGGTGGGCAGGGGGGGAGATCAGCCCCAGCATTTT
CASSPLPVGRGGDQPQHF
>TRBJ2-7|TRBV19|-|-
TGTGCCAGTACCCATTCACCCGGAGGGACCTACGAGCAGTACTTC
CASTHSPGGTYEQYF
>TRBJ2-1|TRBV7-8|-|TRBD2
TGTGCCAGCAGCTTCGGGGGGGGCTCGTTCCCCGAGCAGTTCTTC
CASSFGGGSFPEQFF
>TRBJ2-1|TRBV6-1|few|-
TGTGCCAGCAGTGAGGGGTACGGGTTTCTCGAGCAGTTCTTC
CASSEGYGFLEQFF
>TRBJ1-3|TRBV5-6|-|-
TGTGCCAGCAGCTACCTCGACGTCCCCGCTGGAAACACCATATATTTT
CASSYLDVPAGNTIYF
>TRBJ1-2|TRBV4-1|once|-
TGCGCCAGCAGCCCCCAGGGCTATGGCTACACCTTC
CASSPQGYGYTF
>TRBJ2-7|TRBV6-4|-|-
TGTGCCACTTGGTTAGGCAGCGGAGTCTACGAGCAGTACTTC
CATWLGSGVYEQYF
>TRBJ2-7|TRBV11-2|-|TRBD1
TGTGCCAGCGGGACAGGGGCCTACGAGCAGTACTTC
CASGTGAYEQYF
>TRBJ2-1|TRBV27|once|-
TGTGCCAGCAGTTTATCTTCGATTTCCCTGCGGGTCTATGAGCAGTTCTTC
CASSLSSISLRVYEQFF
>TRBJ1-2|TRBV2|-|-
TGTGCCAGCAGTGGGGGGGTGGTGGCCTATGGCTACACCTTC
CASSGGVVAYGYTF
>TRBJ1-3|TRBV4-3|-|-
TGCGCCAGCAGCCAAGTCGCCGGAAACACCATATATTTT
CASSQVAGNTIYF
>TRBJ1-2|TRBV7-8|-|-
TGTGCCAGCAGCTTAGACACTTTCTATGGCTACACCTTC
CASSLDTFYGYTF
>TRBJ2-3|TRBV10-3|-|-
TGTGCCATCAGTGAAAGGAGGGATCTCACAGATACGCAGTATTTT
CAISERRDLTDTQYF
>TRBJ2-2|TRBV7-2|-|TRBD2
TGTGCCAGCAGCTGGAGACTAGCGGGGCGTGGCGGGGAGCTGTTTTTT
CASSWRLAGRGGELFF
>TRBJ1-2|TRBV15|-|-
TGTGCCACCCAACCCACCGGGACGTCTGGCTACACCTTC
CATQPTGTSGYTF
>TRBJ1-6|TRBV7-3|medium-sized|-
TGTGCCAGCAGCTTAGAGGGGAATTCACCCCTCCACTTT
CASSLEGNSPLHF
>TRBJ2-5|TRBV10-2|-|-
TGCGCCAGCACAGGGGGGGAGACCCAGTACTTC
CASTGGETQYF
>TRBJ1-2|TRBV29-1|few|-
TGCAGCGTTGAGGACGGTAACTATGGCTACACCTTC
CSVEDGNYGYTF
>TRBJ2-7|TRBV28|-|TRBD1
TGTGCCAGCAGAACTACAGGGGCTGGCGAGCAGTACTTC
CASRTTGAGEQYF
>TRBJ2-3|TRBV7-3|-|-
TGTGCCAGCAGTCGTACAGGGATAGGTACAGATACGCAGTATTTT
CASSRTGIGTDTQYF
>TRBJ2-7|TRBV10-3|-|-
TGTGCCATCAGTGAATTGGGGATCGAGCAGTACTTC
CAISELGIEQYF
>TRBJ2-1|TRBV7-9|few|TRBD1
TGTGCCAGCAGCTCAAGACAGGGCGAGCAGTTCTTC
CASSSRQGEQFF
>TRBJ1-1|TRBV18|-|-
TGTGCCAGCTCACTGGGGAAGACAGAGAACACTGAAGCTTTCTTT
CASSLGKTENTEAFF
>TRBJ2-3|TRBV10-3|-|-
TGTGCCTCATCAAGGGACAGCACAGATACGCAGTATTTT
CASSRDSTDTQYF
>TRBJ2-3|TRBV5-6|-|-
TGTGCCAGCAGCTTGCGGACAGATACGCAGTATTTT
CASSLRTDTQYF
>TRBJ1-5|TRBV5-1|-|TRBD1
TGCGCCAGCAGCTTGGAATGGGACAGCGGTAATCAGCCCCAGCATTTT
CASSLEWDSGNQPQHF
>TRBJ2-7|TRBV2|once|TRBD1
TGTGCCAGCAGCGAACAGGGGTTCTCCTACGAGCAGTACTTC
CASSEQGFSYEQYF
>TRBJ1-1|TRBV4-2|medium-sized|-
TGTGCCAGCAGCCAAGGCCTCCGGGACGGAGCTTTCTTT
CASSQGLRDGAFF
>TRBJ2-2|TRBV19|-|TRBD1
TGTGCCAGTAGTTCGGGACAGGAGCCCGGGGAGCTGTTTTTT
CASSSGQEPGELFF
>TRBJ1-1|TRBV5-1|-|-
TGCGCCAGCAGCCCGAGGTCCCCCACCGAGGGGAACACTGAAGCTTTCTTT
CASSPRSPTEGNTEAFF
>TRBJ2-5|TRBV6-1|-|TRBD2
TGTGCCAGCAGTGAAACTGGTAGCGGGGGGATCGATAAGATCCAAGAGACCCAGTACTTC
CASSETGSGGIDKIQETQYF
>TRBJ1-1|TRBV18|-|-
TGTGCCAGCTCACTAAGGCAGTCCCCGAACACTGAAGCTTTCTTT
CASSLRQSPNTEAFF
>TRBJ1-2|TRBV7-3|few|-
TGTGCCAGCAGCTTATCGGCAGGGGCGCATACTGGCTACACCTTC
CASSLSAGAHTGYTF
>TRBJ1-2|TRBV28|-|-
TGTGCCAGCAGTTTATACCGGGAGGGTTATGGCTACACCTTC
CASSLYREGYGYTF
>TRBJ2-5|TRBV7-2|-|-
TGTGCCAGCAGCTTAGCGCTTTTTTATGAGGAAGAGACCCAGTACTTC
CASSLALFYEEETQYF
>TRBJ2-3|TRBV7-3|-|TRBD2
TGTGCCAGCAGCTTGGGGCTAGCGGGAGGAACAGATACGCAGTATTTT
CASSLGLAGGTDTQYF
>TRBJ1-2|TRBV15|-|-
TGTGCCACCAGCACAGAGACCACAGCGCTCTATGGCTACACCTTC
CATSTETTALYGYTF
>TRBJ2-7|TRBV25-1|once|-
TGTGCCAGCACCGCTGGGGGGGCCTCCTTCGAGCAGTACTTC
CASTAGGASFEQYF
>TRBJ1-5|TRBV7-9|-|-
TGTGCCAGCAGCTTAGCGAAGGACATTAGCAATCAGCCCCAGCATTTT
CASSLAKDISNQPQHF
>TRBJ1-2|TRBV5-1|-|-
TGCGCCAGCAGCTTGGTGGCTAGGGGTCAGGACTATGGCTACACCTTC
CASSLVARGQDYGYTF
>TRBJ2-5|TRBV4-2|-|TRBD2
TGTGCCAGCAGCCAAGAGAGGGTAACGGGGGGGCCGGGGGAGACCCAGTACTTC
CASSQERVTGGPGETQYF
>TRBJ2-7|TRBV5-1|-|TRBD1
TGCGCCAGCAGCTCGGGACAGCGTGCCCCCTACGAGCAGTACTTC
CASSSGQRAPYEQYF
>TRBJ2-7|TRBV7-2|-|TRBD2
TGTGCCAGCACACCCCCTCTAGCGGGGCCCTACGAGCAGTACTTC
CASTPPLAGPYEQYF
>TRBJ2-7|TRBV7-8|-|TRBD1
TGTGCCAGCAGCCCGCTAGAGGGGGCCCTCGAGCAGTACTTC
CASSPLEGALEQYF
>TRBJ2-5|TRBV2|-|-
TGTGCCAGCAGTGAAGGCCCAGGCAAACAAGAGACCCAGTACTTC
CASSEGPGKQETQYF
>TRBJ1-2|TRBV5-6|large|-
TGTGCCAGCAGCCCCGGACATGGCGGCTACACCTTC
CASSPGHGGYTF
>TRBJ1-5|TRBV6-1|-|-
TGTGCCAGCAGTGATTATTTGAATCAGCCCCAGCATTTT
CASSDYLNQPQHF
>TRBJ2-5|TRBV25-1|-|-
TGTGCCAGCAGTGCCCCTTGGGGACGGGGCGGGTTGGAGACCCAGTACTTC
CASSAPWGRGGLETQYF
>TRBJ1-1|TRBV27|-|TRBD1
TGTGCCAGCAGTTTACTACAGGGGGTAGGAGTCACTGAAGCTTTCTTT
CASSLLQGVGVTEAFF
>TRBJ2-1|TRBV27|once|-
TGTGCCAGCAGTGTCAGCAATGAGCAGTTCTTC
CASSVSNEQFF
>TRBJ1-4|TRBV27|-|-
TGTGCCAGCATCGACCGGACGGGGTTTGGTGAAAAACTGTTTTTT
CASIDRTGFGEKLFF